The entry that follows covers one T cell receptor (beta chain) sequence. These data come from a study of blood T cell repertoires in COVID-19. Authors' methods: Using reference gene primer amplification, nucleated cell counts were estimated. The data were produced by immunoSEQ multiplex PCR, yet TCRdb's version contains in-frame clones alone and is incomplete. D and trimming come from the DNA, and the V and J calls and clone size come from that table. Here the sample spans 30,000 to 40,000 clones, about 86% being singletons. V was cut by 3 bases and J by 3 bases, with 14 bases left in between. Per the germline V gene, CDR1 is MNHEY and CDR2 is SVGEGT. This CDR3 comprises 16 residues.

The sample was peripheral blood. The chain uses TRBV6-2 or TRBV6-3 and TRBJ2-2; perhaps TRBD2 as D (6 bases). The sequence came from a human donor in a cohort sampled during active COVID-19. The CDR3 DNA sequence: TGTGCCAGCAGTTATCGGGAGATGGGGGACACCGGGGAGCTGTTTTTT. This gives the protein CASSYREMGDTGELFF.